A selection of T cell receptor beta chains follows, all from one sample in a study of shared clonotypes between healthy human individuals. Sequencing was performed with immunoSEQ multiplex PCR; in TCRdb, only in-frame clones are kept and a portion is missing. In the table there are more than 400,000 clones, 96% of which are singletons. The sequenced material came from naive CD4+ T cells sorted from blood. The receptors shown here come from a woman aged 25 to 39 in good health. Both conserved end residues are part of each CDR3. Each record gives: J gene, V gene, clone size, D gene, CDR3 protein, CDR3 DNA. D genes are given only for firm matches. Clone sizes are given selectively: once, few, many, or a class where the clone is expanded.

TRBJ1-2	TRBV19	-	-	CASSVTGPREGYTF	TGTGCCAGTAGTGTCACGGGCCCCCGGGAAGGCTACACCTTC
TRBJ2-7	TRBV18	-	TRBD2	CASSTGTSGRYEQYF	TGTGCCAGCTCGACCGGGACTAGCGGACGCTACGAGCAGTACTTC
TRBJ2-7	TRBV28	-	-	CASRKGGVSSYEQYF	TGTGCCAGCAGAAAGGGTGGGGTCAGCTCCTACGAGCAGTACTTC
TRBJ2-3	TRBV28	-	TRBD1	CASRPGQGPDTQYF	TGTGCCAGCAGACCGGGACAGGGGCCAGATACGCAGTATTTT
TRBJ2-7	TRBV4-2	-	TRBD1	CASSQTGTGGYEQYF	TGTGCCAGCAGCCAAACCGGGACAGGAGGCTACGAGCAGTACTTC
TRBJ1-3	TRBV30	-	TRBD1	CAWQQGGGNTIYF	TGTGCCTGGCAACAGGGGGGCGGAAACACCATATATTTT
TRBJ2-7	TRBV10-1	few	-	CASRPTTSSYEQYF	TGCGCCAGCAGGCCCACCACTAGTTCCTACGAGCAGTACTTC
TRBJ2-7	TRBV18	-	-	CASSPQAQDISYEQYF	TGTGCCAGCTCACCACAGGCACAGGACATCTCCTACGAGCAGTACTTC
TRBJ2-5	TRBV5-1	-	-	CASSKPDRNQETQYF	TGCGCCAGCAGCAAACCCGACAGAAACCAAGAGACCCAGTACTTC
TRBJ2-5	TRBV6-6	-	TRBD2	CASSYSIAGGRETQYF	TGTGCCAGCAGTTACTCAATCGCGGGGGGGAGGGAGACCCAGTACTTC
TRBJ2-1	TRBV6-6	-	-	CASSYSIQQQFF	TGTGCCAGCAGTTACTCGATTCAGCAGCAGTTCTTC
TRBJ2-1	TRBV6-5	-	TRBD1	CASSRGSRWFF	TGTGCCAGCTCCAGGGGGAGCCGATGGTTCTTC
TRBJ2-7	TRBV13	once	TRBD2	CASGTGGRLLEQYF	TGTGCCAGCGGAACGGGCGGGAGGTTGCTCGAGCAGTACTTC
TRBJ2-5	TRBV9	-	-	CASSVGPGQETQYF	TGTGCCAGCAGCGTAGGACCGGGGCAAGAGACCCAGTACTTC
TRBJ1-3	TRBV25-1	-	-	CASTGQGFGNTIYF	TGTGCCAGCACGGGGCAGGGCTTTGGAAACACCATATATTTT
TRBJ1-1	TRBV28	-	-	CASRREEAFF	TGTGCCAGCCGGAGAGAGGAAGCTTTCTTT
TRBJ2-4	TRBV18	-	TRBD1	CASSPGLQGANIQYF	TGTGCCAGCTCACCGGGGCTACAGGGGGCAAACATTCAGTACTTC
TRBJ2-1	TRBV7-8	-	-	CASSGERETGYNEQFF	TGTGCCAGCAGCGGGGAGCGGGAGACAGGGTACAATGAGCAGTTCTTC
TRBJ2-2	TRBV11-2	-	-	CASSWGGRSGELFF	TGTGCCAGCAGCTGGGGAGGACGCTCCGGGGAGCTGTTTTTT
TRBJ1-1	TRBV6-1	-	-	CASSEAGHTEAFF	TGTGCCAGCAGTGAAGCAGGGCACACTGAAGCTTTCTTT
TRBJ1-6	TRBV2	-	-	CASTGEQSSPLHF	TGTGCCAGCACGGGAGAGCAGTCTTCACCCCTCCACTTT
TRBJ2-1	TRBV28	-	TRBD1	CASSSWTGSSYNEQFF	TGTGCCAGCAGTTCGTGGACAGGGAGCTCCTACAATGAGCAGTTCTTC
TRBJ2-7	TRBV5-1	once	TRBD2	CASSLGGLAGKSSYEQYF	TGCGCCAGCAGCTTGGGGGGACTAGCGGGGAAGAGCTCCTACGAGCAGTACTTC
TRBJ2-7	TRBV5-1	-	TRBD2	CASSPGLAGNSYEQYF	TGCGCCAGCAGCCCCGGACTAGCGGGAAACTCCTACGAGCAGTACTTC
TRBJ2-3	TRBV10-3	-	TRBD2	CAIRRREDTDTQYF	TGTGCCATCAGGCGGCGGGAGGACACAGATACGCAGTATTTT
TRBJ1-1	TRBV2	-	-	CASSELGLPANTEAFF	TGTGCCAGCAGTGAATTGGGTCTTCCGGCGAACACTGAAGCTTTCTTT
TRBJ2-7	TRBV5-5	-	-	CASSFFTVSSYEQYF	TGTGCCAGCAGCTTTTTCACGGTATCCTCCTACGAGCAGTACTTC
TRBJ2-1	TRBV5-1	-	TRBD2	CASSSRTSGWSNEQFF	TGCGCCAGCAGCTCCCGGACTAGCGGTTGGAGTAATGAGCAGTTCTTC
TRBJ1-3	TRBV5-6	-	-	CASTSYRNTIYF	TGTGCCAGCACTTCGTATCGAAACACCATATATTTT
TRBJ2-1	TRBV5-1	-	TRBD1	CASSQDRSSYNEQFF	TGCGCCAGCAGCCAGGACAGGAGCTCCTACAATGAGCAGTTCTTC
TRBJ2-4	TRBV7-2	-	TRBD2	CASSTRTGGFSKNIQYF	TGTGCCAGCAGCACCAGGACGGGAGGGTTTTCCAAAAACATTCAGTACTTC
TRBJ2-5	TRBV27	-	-	CASSSAGPGETQYF	TGTGCCAGCAGTTCTGCCGGGCCCGGGGAGACCCAGTACTTC
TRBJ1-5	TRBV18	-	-	CASSPNSNQPQHF	TGTGCCAGCTCACCAAATAGCAATCAGCCCCAGCATTTT
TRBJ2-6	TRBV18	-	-	CASSLNLGREAGANVLTF	TGTGCCAGCTCACTCAACCTCGGCAGGGAGGCTGGGGCCAACGTCCTGACTTTC
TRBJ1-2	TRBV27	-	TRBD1	CASSADRGLYGYTF	TGTGCCAGCAGTGCCGACAGGGGGCTTTATGGCTACACCTTC
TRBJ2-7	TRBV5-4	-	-	CASSPKAGGAYEQYF	TGTGCCAGCAGCCCCAAAGCCGGGGGCGCCTACGAGCAGTACTTC
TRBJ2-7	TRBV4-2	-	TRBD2	CASSQVAGSDYEQYF	TGTGCCAGCAGCCAGGTAGCGGGGTCCGATTACGAGCAGTACTTC
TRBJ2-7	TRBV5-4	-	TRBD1	CASSPRRDRASYEQYF	TGTGCCAGCAGCCCCCGCCGGGACAGGGCCTCCTACGAGCAGTACTTC
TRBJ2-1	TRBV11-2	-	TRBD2	CASSFLAGSYNEQFF	TGTGCCAGCAGTTTTCTAGCGGGAAGTTACAATGAGCAGTTCTTC
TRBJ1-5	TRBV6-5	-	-	CASSRDRFNQPQHF	TGTGCCAGCAGTCGAGACAGATTCAATCAGCCCCAGCATTTT
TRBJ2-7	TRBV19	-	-	CASSASGGTYEQYF	TGTGCCAGTAGCGCCTCAGGCGGAACCTACGAGCAGTACTTC
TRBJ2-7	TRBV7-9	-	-	CASSPGRGSYEQYF	TGTGCCAGCAGCCCCGGAAGGGGTTCCTACGAGCAGTACTTC
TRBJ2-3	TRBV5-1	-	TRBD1	CASSQGQGTDTQYF	TGCGCCAGCAGTCAGGGACAGGGCACAGATACGCAGTATTTT
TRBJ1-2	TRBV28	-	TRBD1	CASSLPGTGNYGYTF	TGTGCCAGCAGTTTACCCGGGACAGGGAACTATGGCTACACCTTC
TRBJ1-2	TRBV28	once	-	CASSLSDYGYTF	TGTGCCAGCAGTTTGTCGGATTATGGCTACACCTTC
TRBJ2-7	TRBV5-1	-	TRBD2	CASSLGLAGDSYEQYF	TGCGCCAGCAGCCTAGGACTAGCGGGAGATTCCTACGAGCAGTACTTC